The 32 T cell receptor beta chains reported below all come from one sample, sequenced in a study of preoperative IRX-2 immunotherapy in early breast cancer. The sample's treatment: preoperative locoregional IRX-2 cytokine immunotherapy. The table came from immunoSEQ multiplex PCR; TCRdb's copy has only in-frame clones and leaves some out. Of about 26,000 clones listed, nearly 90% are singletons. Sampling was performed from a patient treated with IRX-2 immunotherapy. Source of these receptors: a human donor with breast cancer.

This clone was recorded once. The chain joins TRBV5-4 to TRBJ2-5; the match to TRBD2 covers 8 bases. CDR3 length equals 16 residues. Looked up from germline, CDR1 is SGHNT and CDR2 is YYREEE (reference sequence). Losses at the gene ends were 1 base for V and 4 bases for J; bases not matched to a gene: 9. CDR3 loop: CASSLKRAGGRETQYF. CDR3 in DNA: TGTGCCAGCAGCTTGAAACGCGCGGGGGGTAGAGAGACCCAGTACTTC.

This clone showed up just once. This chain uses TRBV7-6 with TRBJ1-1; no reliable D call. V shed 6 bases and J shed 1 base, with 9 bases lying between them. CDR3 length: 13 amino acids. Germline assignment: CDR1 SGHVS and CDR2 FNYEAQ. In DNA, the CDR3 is TGTGCCAGCAGTCTTACGGAGAACACTGAAGCTTTCTTT. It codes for CASSLTENTEAFF.

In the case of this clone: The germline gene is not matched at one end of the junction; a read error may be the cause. The CDR3 nucleotides are TGCAGCGTTGATACCGGCGGACACCCAAACTTC. Protein product: CSVDTGGHPNF. V gene TRBV29-1 combines with J gene TRBJ2-7, with a weak D call TRBD1 (5 bases). Germline lookup yields CDR1 SQVTM and CDR2 ANQGSEA. This CDR3 spans 11 amino acids.

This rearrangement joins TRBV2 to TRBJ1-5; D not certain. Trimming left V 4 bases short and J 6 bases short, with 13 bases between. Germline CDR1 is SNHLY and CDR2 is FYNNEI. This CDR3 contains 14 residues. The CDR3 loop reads CASSGTAGSQPQHF. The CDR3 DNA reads TGTGCCAGCAGTGGGACGGCCGGGAGTCAGCCCCAGCATTTT.

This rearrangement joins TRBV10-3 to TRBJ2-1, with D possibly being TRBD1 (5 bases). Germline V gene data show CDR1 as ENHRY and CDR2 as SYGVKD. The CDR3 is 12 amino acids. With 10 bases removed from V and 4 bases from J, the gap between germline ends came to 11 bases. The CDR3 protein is CATRQSYNEQFF. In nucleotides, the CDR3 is TGTGCCACCAGACAGTCATACAATGAGCAGTTCTTC.

CDR3 bases: TGTGCCAGTAGTATAGTCCCCAGCTCCTTAGCGGGAGGGGGCAATGAGCAGTTCTTC. The encoded protein is CASSIVPSSLAGGGNEQFF. The chain combines TRBV19 with TRBJ2-1; 11 bases match TRBD2. The germline gives CDR1 LNHDA, CDR2 SQIVND (reference sequence). With V trimmed by 1 base and J by 6 bases, 14 bases remained unmatched. The CDR3 length is 19 residues.

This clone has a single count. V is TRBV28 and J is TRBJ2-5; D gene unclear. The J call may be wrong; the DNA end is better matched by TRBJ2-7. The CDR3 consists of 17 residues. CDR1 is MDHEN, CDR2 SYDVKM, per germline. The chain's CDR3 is CASSLIKSRKTTYEQYF. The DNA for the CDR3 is TGTGCCAGCAGTTTAATAAAGTCTCGTAAGACGACCTACGAGCAGTACTTC.

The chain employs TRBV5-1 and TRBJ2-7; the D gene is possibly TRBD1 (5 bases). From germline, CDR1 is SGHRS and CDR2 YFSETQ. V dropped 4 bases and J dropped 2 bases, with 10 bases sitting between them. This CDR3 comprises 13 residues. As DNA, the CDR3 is TGCGCCAGCAGCAGGGGTGGTGCCTACGAGCAGTACTTC. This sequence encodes CASSRGGAYEQYF.

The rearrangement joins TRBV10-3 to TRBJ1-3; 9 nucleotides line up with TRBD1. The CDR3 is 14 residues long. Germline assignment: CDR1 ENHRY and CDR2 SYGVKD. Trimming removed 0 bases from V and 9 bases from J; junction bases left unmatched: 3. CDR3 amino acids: CAISESTGGGTIYF. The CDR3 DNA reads TGTGCCATCAGTGAGTCCACAGGGGGCGGCACCATATATTTT.

CDR3 DNA: TGTGCCAGCAGTGGGGAACAGGGTGCCTACGAGCAGTACTTC. Its translation is CASSGEQGAYEQYF. This chain joins TRBV6-1 and TRBJ2-7; TRBD1 is a possible D gene (6 bases). CDR1 and CDR2 from the germline V gene are MNHNS and SASEGT. CDR3 length: 14 residues. V shed 4 bases and J shed 2 bases, with 12 bases lying between them.

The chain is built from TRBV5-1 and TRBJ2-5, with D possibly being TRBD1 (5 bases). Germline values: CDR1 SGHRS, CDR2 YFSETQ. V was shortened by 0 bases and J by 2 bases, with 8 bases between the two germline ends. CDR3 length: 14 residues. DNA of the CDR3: TGCGCCAGCAGCTTGGGGACAAATCAAGAGACCCAGTACTTC. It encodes CASSLGTNQETQYF.

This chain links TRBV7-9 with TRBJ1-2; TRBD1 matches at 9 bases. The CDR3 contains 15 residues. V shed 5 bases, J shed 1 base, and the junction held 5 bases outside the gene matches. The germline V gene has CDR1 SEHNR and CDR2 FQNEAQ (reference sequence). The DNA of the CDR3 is TGTGCCAGCAGCACCCCGGGACAGGGTAACTATGGCTACACCTTC. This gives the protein CASSTPGQGNYGYTF.

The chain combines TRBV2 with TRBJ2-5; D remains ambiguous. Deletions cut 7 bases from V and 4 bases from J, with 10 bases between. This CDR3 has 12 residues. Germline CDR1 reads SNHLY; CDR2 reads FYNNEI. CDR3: CASMIGGETQYF. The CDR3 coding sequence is TGTGCCAGCATGATAGGTGGAGAGACCCAGTACTTC. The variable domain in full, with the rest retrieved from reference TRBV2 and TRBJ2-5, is EPEVTQTPSHQVTQMGQEVILRCVPISNHLYFYWYRQILGQKVEFLVSFYNNEISEKSEIFDDQFSVERPDGSNFTLKIRSTKLEDSAMYFCASMIGGETQYFGPGTRLLVL.

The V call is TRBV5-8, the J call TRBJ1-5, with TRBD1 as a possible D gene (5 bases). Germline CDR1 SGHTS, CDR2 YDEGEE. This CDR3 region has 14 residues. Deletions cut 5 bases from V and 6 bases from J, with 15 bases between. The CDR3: CASRHGGDGQPQHF. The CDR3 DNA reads TGTGCCAGCAGACACGGGGGGGATGGTCAGCCCCAGCATTTT.

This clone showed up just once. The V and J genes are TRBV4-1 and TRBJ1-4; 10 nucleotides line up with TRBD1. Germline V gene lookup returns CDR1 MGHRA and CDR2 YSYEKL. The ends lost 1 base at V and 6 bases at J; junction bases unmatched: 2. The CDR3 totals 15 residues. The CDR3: CASSQAGQGYEKLFF. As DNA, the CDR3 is TGCGCCAGCAGCCAAGCGGGACAGGGGTATGAAAAACTGTTTTTT.

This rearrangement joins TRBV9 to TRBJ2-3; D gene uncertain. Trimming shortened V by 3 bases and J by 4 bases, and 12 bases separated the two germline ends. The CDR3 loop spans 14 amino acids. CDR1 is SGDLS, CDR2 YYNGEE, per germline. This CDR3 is CASSDPDPSDTQYF. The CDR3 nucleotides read TGTGCCAGCAGCGACCCGGACCCGTCAGATACGCAGTATTTT.

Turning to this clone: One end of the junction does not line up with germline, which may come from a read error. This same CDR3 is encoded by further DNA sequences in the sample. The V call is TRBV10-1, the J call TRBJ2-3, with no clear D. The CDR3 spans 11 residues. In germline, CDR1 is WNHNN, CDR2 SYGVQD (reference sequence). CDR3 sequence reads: CASRSGDTQYF. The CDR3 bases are TGCGCCAGCCGCTCTGGAGATACACAGTATTTT.

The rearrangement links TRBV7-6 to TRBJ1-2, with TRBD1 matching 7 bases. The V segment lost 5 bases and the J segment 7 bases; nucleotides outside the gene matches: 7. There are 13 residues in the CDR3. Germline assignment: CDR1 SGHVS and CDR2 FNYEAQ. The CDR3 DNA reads TGTGCCAGCAGCGCGACAGGGAGTGCTGGCTACACCTTC. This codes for CASSATGSAGYTF.

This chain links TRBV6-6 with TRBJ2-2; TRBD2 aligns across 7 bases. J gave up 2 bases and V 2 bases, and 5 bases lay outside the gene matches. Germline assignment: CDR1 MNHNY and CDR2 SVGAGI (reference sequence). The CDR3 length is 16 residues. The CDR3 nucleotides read TGTGCCAGCAGTTACCTACTAGCGAGAAACACCGGGGAGCTGTTTTTT. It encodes CASSYLLARNTGELFF.

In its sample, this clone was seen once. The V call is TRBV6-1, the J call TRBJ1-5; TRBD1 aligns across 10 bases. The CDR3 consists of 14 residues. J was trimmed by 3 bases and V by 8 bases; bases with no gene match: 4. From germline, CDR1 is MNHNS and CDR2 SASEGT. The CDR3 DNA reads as TGTGCCAGCGGGGACAGGGGTATCAATCAGCCCCAGCATTTT. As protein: CASGDRGINQPQHF.

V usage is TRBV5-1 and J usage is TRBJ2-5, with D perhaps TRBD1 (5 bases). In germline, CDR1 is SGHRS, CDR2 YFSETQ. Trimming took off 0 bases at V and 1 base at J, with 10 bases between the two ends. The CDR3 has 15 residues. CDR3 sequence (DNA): TGCGCCAGCAGCTTGGATGTAGGGGTCCAAGAGACCCAGTACTTC. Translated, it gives CASSLDVGVQETQYF.

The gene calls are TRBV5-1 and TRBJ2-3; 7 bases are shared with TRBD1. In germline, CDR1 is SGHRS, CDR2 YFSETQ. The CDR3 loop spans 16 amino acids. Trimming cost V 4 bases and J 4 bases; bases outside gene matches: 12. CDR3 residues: CASSADRSPLSDTQYF. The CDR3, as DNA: TGCGCCAGCAGCGCGGACAGGTCCCCCCTTTCAGATACGCAGTATTTT.

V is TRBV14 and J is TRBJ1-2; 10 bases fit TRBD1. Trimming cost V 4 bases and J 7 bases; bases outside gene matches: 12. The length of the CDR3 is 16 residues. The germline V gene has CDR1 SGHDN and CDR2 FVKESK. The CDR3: CASSLRQGADLRGYTF. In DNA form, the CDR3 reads TGTGCCAGCAGCCTCAGACAGGGGGCAGATTTACGTGGCTACACCTTC.

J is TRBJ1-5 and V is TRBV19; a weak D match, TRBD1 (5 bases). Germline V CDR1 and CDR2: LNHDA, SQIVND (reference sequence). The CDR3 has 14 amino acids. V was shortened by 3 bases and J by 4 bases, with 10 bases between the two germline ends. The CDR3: CASSILQGNQPQHF. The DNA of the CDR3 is TGTGCCAGTAGTATTCTCCAGGGTAATCAGCCCCAGCATTTT.

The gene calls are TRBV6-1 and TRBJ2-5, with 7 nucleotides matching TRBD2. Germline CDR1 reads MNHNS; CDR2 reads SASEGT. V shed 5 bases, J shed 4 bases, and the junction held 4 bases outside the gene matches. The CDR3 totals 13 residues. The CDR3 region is CASSPGLIETQYF. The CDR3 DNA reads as TGTGCCAGCAGTCCGGGACTAATAGAGACCCAGTACTTC.

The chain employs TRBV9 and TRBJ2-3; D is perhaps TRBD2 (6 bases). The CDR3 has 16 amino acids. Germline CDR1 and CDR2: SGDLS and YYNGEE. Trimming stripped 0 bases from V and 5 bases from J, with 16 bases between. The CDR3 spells CASSVVSSGGRDTQYF. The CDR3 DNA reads TGTGCCAGCAGCGTAGTTAGTAGCGGAGGTAGAGATACGCAGTATTTT.

The CDR3 DNA follows: TGCAGCGTATCGACAGGGATCAATCAGCCCCAGCATTTT. Translated, it gives CSVSTGINQPQHF. This sequence joins TRBV29-1 and TRBJ1-5; 7 bases align to TRBD1. With 6 bases clipped from V and 3 bases from J, the junction kept 5 bases outside the gene matches. Germline V gene lookup returns CDR1 SQVTM and CDR2 ANQGSEA. This CDR3 comprises 13 residues.

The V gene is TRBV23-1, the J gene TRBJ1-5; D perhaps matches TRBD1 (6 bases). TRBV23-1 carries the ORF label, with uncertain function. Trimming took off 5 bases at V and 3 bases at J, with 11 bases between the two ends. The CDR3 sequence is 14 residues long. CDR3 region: CASSCTGPNQPQHF. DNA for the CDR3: TGCGCCAGCAGTTGTACAGGGCCCAATCAGCCCCAGCATTTT.

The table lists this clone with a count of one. CDR3 region: CATSRGGRGSYEQYF. Written as DNA, the CDR3 is TGTGCCACCTCGCGGGGCGGGAGGGGCTCCTACGAGCAGTACTTC. The chain recombines TRBV28 with TRBJ2-7; TRBD2 agrees at 9 bases. Trimming cost V 10 bases and J 0 bases; bases outside gene matches: 10. Germline CDR1 is MDHEN and CDR2 is SYDVKM. The CDR3 runs 15 residues.

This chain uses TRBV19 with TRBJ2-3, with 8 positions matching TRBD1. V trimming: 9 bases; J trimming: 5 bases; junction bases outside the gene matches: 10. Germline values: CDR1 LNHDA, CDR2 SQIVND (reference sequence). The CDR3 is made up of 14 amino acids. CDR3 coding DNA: TGTGCCAGCAGACAGGGGCGGGCTGGAGATACGCAGTATTTT. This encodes CASRQGRAGDTQYF. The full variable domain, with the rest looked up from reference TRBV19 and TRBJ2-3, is DGGITQSPKYLFRKEGQNVTLSCEQNLNHDAMYWYRQDPGQGLRLIYYSQIVNDFQKGDIAEGYSVSREKKESFPLTVTSAQKNPTAFYLCASRQGRAGDTQYFGPGTRLTVL.

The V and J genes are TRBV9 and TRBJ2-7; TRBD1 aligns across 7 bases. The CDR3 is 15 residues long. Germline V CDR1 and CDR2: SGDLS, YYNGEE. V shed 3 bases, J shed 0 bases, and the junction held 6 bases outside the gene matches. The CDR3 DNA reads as TGTGCCAGCAGCGCGGGACAGATTTACTCCTACGAGCAGTACTTC. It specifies CASSAGQIYSYEQYF.

CDR3 amino acids: CASSAQGDGANVLTF. The CDR3 DNA reads as TGTGCCAGCAGTGCACAGGGTGATGGGGCCAACGTCCTGACTTTC. The chain joins TRBV25-1 to TRBJ2-6; TRBD1 is a possible D gene (6 bases). Trimming removed 4 bases at V and 3 bases at J, with 10 bases between. This CDR3 region has 15 residues. The germline gives CDR1 MGHDK, CDR2 SYGVNS.